Listed here are 27 T cell receptor beta chains from one sample, sequenced in a study of early stage breast cancer tumors. Repertoires were generated with immunoSEQ multiplex PCR, while TCRdb's copy carries only in-frame clones and drops some. The sample records about 11,000 clones, more than 60% being singletons. The source material was breast tumor tissue. The source is a person between 65 and 79 years old with breast cancer.

This rearrangement joins TRBV30 to TRBJ2-3; D is perhaps TRBD1 (5 bases). The V end was cut by 1 base, the J end by 2 bases, with 13 bases between. CDR1 and CDR2 (germline): GTSNPN, SVGIG (reference sequence). There are 15 residues in the CDR3. This chain's CDR3 is CAWSGGAKNTDTQYF. As DNA, the CDR3 is TGTGCCTGGAGTGGGGGCGCGAAGAACACAGATACGCAGTATTTT.

CDR3 region: CASSQAAGRDEQYF. The CDR3 coding sequence is TGTGCCAGCAGCCAAGCGGCGGGGCGAGACGAGCAGTACTTC. The V and J genes are TRBV4-2 and TRBJ2-7; a possible D gene is TRBD2 (6 bases). Trimming took off 1 base at V and 5 bases at J, with 12 bases between the two ends. This CDR3 comprises 14 residues. The germline V gene encodes CDR1 LGHNA and CDR2 YNFKEQ.

This chain joins TRBV10-2 and TRBJ2-3, with TRBD2 matching over 9 bases. The CDR3 consists of 14 residues. The ends lost 7 bases at V and 2 bases at J; junction bases unmatched: 4. Germline V gene sequence: CDR1 WSHSY, CDR2 SAAADI. The CDR3 DNA sequence: TGCGCCAGCATGCTAGCGGGGAACACAGATACGCAGTATTTT. Encoded protein: CASMLAGNTDTQYF.

This chain joins TRBV11-2 and TRBJ2-7; 9 positions match TRBD2. V shed 5 bases and J 2 bases; nucleotides not matched to a gene: 7. CDR3 length equals 15 residues. The V gene's germline CDR1 is SGHAT and CDR2 FQNNGV. The CDR3 region is CASSHPRLAAYEQYF. The DNA of the CDR3 is TGTGCCAGCAGCCACCCCCGACTAGCGGCCTACGAGCAGTACTTC.

This clone was found a few times. The chain recombines TRBV6-5 with TRBJ1-6; no reliable D call. Trimming cost V 7 bases and J 9 bases, with 16 bases left between them. This CDR3 comprises 14 residues. Germline-derived CDR1 and CDR2 are MNHEY and SVGAGI. The CDR3 region has the DNA TGTGCCAGCACCTCGGGAGGGCAAGGTTCACCCCTCCACTTT. Translation gives CASTSGGQGSPLHF.

The rearrangement links TRBV7-9 to TRBJ2-1; a possible D gene is TRBD2 (5 bases). Trimming removed 2 bases at V and 5 bases at J, with 10 bases between. Per germline, CDR1 SEHNR and CDR2 FQNEAQ (reference sequence). The length of the CDR3 is 14 residues. This chain's CDR3 is CASSLHGLDNEQFF. The CDR3 DNA is TGTGCCAGCAGCTTACATGGACTCGACAATGAGCAGTTCTTC.

The chain links TRBV4-2 to TRBJ1-5; D not resolved. Trimming pared 0 bases from V and 0 bases from J, leaving 12 bases between. This CDR3 region has 17 residues. Germline-derived CDR1 and CDR2 are LGHNA and YNFKEQ. The CDR3 DNA reads TGTGCCAGCAGCCAAGACCCCCAGGCCTATAGCAATCAGCCCCAGCATTTT. The encoded protein is CASSQDPQAYSNQPQHF.

This clone was seen more than once but under ten times. The chain recombines TRBV2 with TRBJ1-6; 7 nucleotides align to TRBD1. The CDR3 sequence is 14 residues long. The germline gives CDR1 SNHLY, CDR2 FYNNEI. Trimming cost V 6 bases and J 4 bases; bases outside gene matches: 3. The CDR3 nucleotides read TGTGCCAGCAGACCGGGACAGTATAATTCACCCCTCCACTTT. It is translated as CASRPGQYNSPLHF.

The chain combines TRBV5-1 with TRBJ1-4; D gene ambiguous. V was shortened by 0 bases and J by 7 bases, with 16 bases between the two germline ends. This CDR3 spans 16 amino acids. Germline assignment: CDR1 SGHRS and CDR2 YFSETQ. CDR3 sequence reads: CASSLAGTSMGEKLFF. CDR3 sequence (DNA): TGCGCCAGCAGCTTGGCGGGAACATCCATGGGTGAAAAACTGTTTTTT. The whole variable domain, filled in from reference TRBV5-1 and TRBJ1-4, reads KAGVTQTPRYLIKTRGQQVTLSCSPISGHRSVSWYQQTPGQGLQFLFEYFSETQRNKGNFPGRFSGRQFSNSRSEMNVSTLELGDSALYLCASSLAGTSMGEKLFFGSGTQLSVL.

This clone was recorded only once. This chain joins TRBV7-2 and TRBJ2-1, with 7 bases aligning to TRBD1. Trimming at V came to 3 bases and at J to 0 bases, leaving 2 bases not matched to a gene. CDR1 is SGHTA, CDR2 FQGNSA, per germline. The CDR3 spans 15 residues. The CDR3 protein is CASSLTGSSYNEQFF. The CDR3 DNA sequence: TGTGCCAGCAGCTTGACAGGGAGCTCCTACAATGAGCAGTTCTTC.

This chain joins TRBV28 and TRBJ1-2; D is ambiguous. V was pared by 6 bases and J by 5 bases, with 16 bases between. This CDR3 has 14 residues. From germline, CDR1 is MDHEN and CDR2 SYDVKM. The CDR3 reads CASSRSPETYGYTF. DNA for the CDR3: TGTGCCAGCAGCCGTAGTCCCGAAACTTATGGCTACACCTTC.

The genes are TRBV5-1 and TRBJ2-1, with a weak D call TRBD1 (7 bases). Trimming stripped 0 bases from V and 6 bases from J, with 16 bases between. CDR1 is SGHRS, CDR2 YFSETQ, per germline. CDR3 length equals 16 residues. In DNA, the CDR3 is TGCGCCAGCAGCTTGGTTGGAGGGGGCGCCCTCAATGAGCAGTTCTTC. Protein sequence: CASSLVGGGALNEQFF.

With regard to this clone: One end of the junction fails to match germline, which may point to a read error. This sequence joins TRBV7-7 and TRBJ2-5, with TRBD1 matching 7 bases. The length of the CDR3 is 13 residues. Germline V CDR1 and CDR2: SSHAT, FNYEAQ (reference sequence). CDR3 protein: CASSLNRGETQYF. The CDR3 coding sequence is TGTGCTAGCAGCTTAAACAGGGGTGAGACCCAGTACTTC. The complete variable domain, with remaining parts taken from reference TRBV7-7 and TRBJ2-5, reads GAGVSQSPRYKVTKRGQDVTLRCDPISSHATLYWYQQALGQGPEFLTYFNYEAQPDKSGLPSDRFSAERPEGSISTLTIQRTEQRDSAMYRCASSLNRGETQYFGPGTRLLVL.

This clone was seen a handful of times. V gene TRBV7-2 combines with J gene TRBJ2-7; maybe TRBD2 (5 bases). Germline CDR1 SGHTA, CDR2 FQGNSA. The CDR3 is made up of 12 amino acids. The germline V and J ends were trimmed by 7 bases and 7 bases, with 14 bases remaining between them. CDR3 DNA: TGTGCCAGCAACGGGGAAGGGTGGGAGCAGTACTTC. Residues: CASNGEGWEQYF. Full variable domain (outside the CDR3, taken from reference TRBV7-2 and TRBJ2-7): GAGVSQSPSNKVTEKGKDVELRCDPISGHTALYWYRQSLGQGLEFLIYFQGNSAPDKSGLPSDRFSAERTGGSVSTLTIQRTQQEDSAVYLCASNGEGWEQYFGPGTRLTVT.

The rearrangement uses TRBV4-1 and TRBJ2-1; the match to TRBD1 covers 7 bases. The germline CDR1 and CDR2 sequences are MGHRA and YSYEKL. The CDR3 contains 16 residues. V was clipped by 1 base and J by 3 bases; unmatched bases: 6. The CDR3 DNA reads as TGCGCCAGCAGCCAAGGCCCGACAGGGTACTACAATGAGCAGTTCTTC. This translates into CASSQGPTGYYNEQFF.

The rearrangement uses TRBV13 and TRBJ1-3; D uncertain. Germline V CDR1 and CDR2: PRHDT, FYEKMQ (reference sequence). The CDR3 covers 15 residues. The V end lost 5 bases, the J end lost 4 bases, and 15 bases lay between the germline ends. CDR3 sequence reads: CASSRPGGNGNTIYF. The CDR3 DNA reads TGTGCCAGCAGCCGCCCGGGCGGGAACGGAAACACCATATATTTT.

This clone appeared a few times. J is TRBJ2-7 and V is TRBV5-1; D perhaps matches TRBD2 (6 bases). With 4 bases removed from V and 3 bases from J, the gap between germline ends came to 17 bases. The CDR3 loop spans 15 amino acids. Germline values: CDR1 SGHRS, CDR2 YFSETQ. CDR3 sequence (DNA): TGCGCCAGCAGCGACGTATTTGGGGGGTTCTACGAGCAGTACTTC. This gives the protein CASSDVFGGFYEQYF.

The chain employs TRBV18 and TRBJ1-4; perhaps TRBD1 as D (5 bases). Germline values: CDR1 KGHSH, CDR2 LQKENI. The CDR3 is 13 amino acids. The V gene lost 3 bases and the J gene lost 8 bases, with 10 bases spanning the gap. CDR3 DNA: TGTGCCAGCTCACCTACAGGAAAGGAAAAACTGTTTTTT. It codes for CASSPTGKEKLFF.

The V call is TRBV5-1, the J call TRBJ1-4, with D possibly being TRBD1 (5 bases). The ends were cut back, 4 bases at V and 0 bases at J, with 16 bases in the middle. This CDR3 region has 17 residues. The V gene's germline CDR1 is SGHRS and CDR2 YFSETQ. Written as DNA, the CDR3 is TGCGCCAGCAGCGCCGGGGGAAACAGAGCAACTAATGAAAAACTGTTTTTT. Protein sequence: CASSAGGNRATNEKLFF.

This chain links TRBV11-2 with TRBJ2-2; D uncertain. This CDR3 is built from 16 residues. Trimming stripped 5 bases from V and 3 bases from J, with 16 bases between. Per the germline V gene, CDR1 is SGHAT and CDR2 is FQNNGV. CDR3 in DNA: TGTGCCAGCAGCCCCCGCCCCCCGCGATACACCGGGGAGCTGTTTTTT. Translating it yields CASSPRPPRYTGELFF.

The genes are TRBV7-9 and TRBJ2-3; TRBD2 agrees at 9 bases. In germline, CDR1 is SEHNR, CDR2 FQNEAQ (reference sequence). This CDR3 has 17 amino acids. The V and J ends lost 1 base and 4 bases, in that order; junction bases with no gene match: 9. For the CDR3, the DNA is TGTGCCAGCAGCTTAGGAGGGGGAGCGGGAGGCGCAGATACGCAGTATTTT. Encoded protein: CASSLGGGAGGADTQYF.

The chain uses TRBV7-9 and TRBJ1-1; D gene ambiguous. The V end lost 0 bases, the J end lost 10 bases, and 15 bases lay between the germline ends. The CDR3 sequence is 14 residues long. CDR1 is SEHNR, CDR2 FQNEAQ, per germline (reference sequence). The CDR3 region has the DNA TGTGCCAGCAGCTTAGCGGAGGTCCAGGTGATAGCTTTCTTT. This encodes CASSLAEVQVIAFF.

This rearrangement joins TRBV7-3 to TRBJ1-2, with D possibly being TRBD1 (5 bases). The CDR3 is made up of 14 amino acids. Germline V CDR1 and CDR2: SGHTA, FQGTGA. Trimming shortened V by 8 bases and J by 4 bases, and 17 bases separated the two germline ends. CDR3 bases: TGTGCCAGCTCAGAGACCGGGGGAAGCTATGGCTACACCTTC. Protein sequence: CASSETGGSYGYTF.

The rearrangement uses TRBV10-3 and TRBJ1-2; D not resolved. Trimming pared 3 bases from V and 3 bases from J, leaving 11 bases between. Germline V gene data show CDR1 as ENHRY and CDR2 as SYGVKD. The CDR3 is made up of 14 amino acids. CDR3 nucleotides: TGTGCCATCAGTGAAGCGGGAGTTGACTATGGCTACACCTTC. It is translated as CAISEAGVDYGYTF.

V usage is TRBV6-5 and J usage is TRBJ2-3, with D hard to call. The ends were cut back, 0 bases at V and 0 bases at J, with 7 bases in the middle. The CDR3 sequence is 15 residues long. From germline, CDR1 is MNHEY and CDR2 SVGAGI. The CDR3, as DNA: TGTGCCAGCAGTTACTCGTTTACTAGCACAGATACGCAGTATTTT. This encodes CASSYSFTSTDTQYF.

The chain recombines TRBV11-3 with TRBJ2-1, with 10 bases identical to TRBD2. CDR1 is SGHNT, CDR2 YENEEA, per germline. The ends lost 4 bases at V and 10 bases at J; junction bases unmatched: 7. The CDR3 is 14 amino acids. CDR3 residues: CASSSLAGVGEQFF. In nucleotides, the CDR3 is TGTGCCAGCAGCTCGCTAGCGGGAGTGGGGGAGCAGTTCTTC. The complete variable domain, with remaining parts taken from reference TRBV11-3 and TRBJ2-1, reads EAGVVQSPRYKIIEKKQPVAFWCNPISGHNTLYWYLQNLGQGPELLIRYENEEAVDDSQLPKDRFSAERLKGVDSTLKIQPAELGDSAVYLCASSSLAGVGEQFFGPGTRLTVL.

This chain connects TRBV4-3 to TRBJ2-3; TRBD2 matches 11 bases. The junction had 1 base not matched to a gene; V was cut back by 1 base and J by 1 base. This CDR3 comprises 16 residues. Germline V gives CDR1 LGHNA, CDR2 YSLEER. CDR3 in amino acids: CASSQATSGGTDTQYF. In nucleotides, the CDR3 is TGCGCCAGCAGCCAAGCGACTAGCGGGGGCACAGATACGCAGTATTTT.